This is a list of T cell receptor beta chains from one sample in a study of blood T cell repertoires in COVID-19. Here immunoSEQ multiplex PCR was the method, and the copy in TCRdb shows in-frame clones only, minus some. The data show under 350,000 clones, around 86% seen once. Sequences were obtained from PBMCs or T cells enriched from blood (not recorded which). These receptors all stem from a woman aged 40 to 55 with acute COVID-19. Each CDR3 is given with its conserved first and last residue. D genes are given only for firm matches. Clone size appears in some rows only: once, few, many, or a class for an expanded clone.

size | J | D | V | CDR3 | DNA
. | TRBJ1-5 | . | TRBV2 | CASGLSAYNQPQHF | TGTGCCAGCGGACTTTCAGCTTACAATCAGCCCCAGCATTTT
once | TRBJ1-1 | . | TRBV10-3 | CAISVTTNTEAFF | TGTGCCATCAGTGTGACTACGAACACTGAAGCTTTCTTT
. | TRBJ1-3 | TRBD1 | TRBV7-2 | CASSFLGTGGGTGNTIYF | TGTGCCAGCAGCTTCTTAGGGACAGGGGGAGGAACTGGAAACACCATATATTTT
. | TRBJ2-3 | . | TRBV12-5 | CASLPREYPKPSTDTQYF | TGTGCTAGTCTACCACGTGAATACCCCAAACCTAGCACAGATACGCAGTATTTT
. | TRBJ2-1 | TRBD2 | TRBV19 | CASSSARGGNEQFF | TGTGCCAGTAGTAGCGCACGCGGGGGCAATGAGCAGTTCTTC
. | TRBJ2-7 | TRBD2 | TRBV6-2/TRBV6-3 | CASSYSRTSGSYEQYF | TGTGCCAGCAGTTACTCTAGGACTAGCGGGAGCTACGAGCAGTACTTC
few | TRBJ2-7 | TRBD2 | TRBV7-2 | CASSPFLGRGDTYEQYF | TGTGCCAGCAGCCCCTTCCTAGGGCGGGGGGATACTTACGAGCAGTACTTC
. | TRBJ2-3 | TRBD1 | TRBV19 | CASRDRGPSTDTQYF | TGTGCCAGCCGGGACAGGGGACCCAGCACAGATACGCAGTATTTT
. | TRBJ2-3 | TRBD2 | TRBV6-5 | CASTDSREGRDTQYF | TGTGCCAGCACCGACTCGCGGGAGGGCCGAGATACGCAGTATTTT
. | TRBJ2-7 | . | TRBV3-1/TRBV3-2 | CASSLRSYEQYF | TGTGCCAGCAGCCTCAGATCCTACGAGCAGTACTTC
. | TRBJ2-1 | TRBD1 | TRBV11-3 | CASSLDAGGSYNEQFF | TGTGCCAGCAGCTTAGACGCAGGGGGCTCCTACAATGAGCAGTTCTTC
. | TRBJ1-2 | . | TRBV7-9 | CASSSSGTDGYTF | TGTGCCAGCAGCTCTTCGGGTACCGATGGCTACACCTTC
. | TRBJ2-3 | TRBD2 | TRBV3-1/TRBV3-2 | CASSLTLAGGRDTQYF | TGTGCCAGCAGCCTCACCCTAGCGGGGGGCCGGGATACGCAGTATTTT
. | TRBJ2-2 | TRBD2 | TRBV3-1/TRBV3-2 | CASSQQDSGANTGELFF | TGTGCCAGCAGCCAACAGGATAGCGGGGCGAACACCGGGGAGCTGTTTTTT
. | TRBJ2-7 | TRBD1 | TRBV19 | CASSSRDRTYEQYF | TGTGCCAGTAGTTCTAGGGACAGGACCTACGAGCAGTACTTC
. | TRBJ2-3 | . | TRBV7-6 | CASSLISGGSVSTDTQYF | TGTGCCAGCAGTCTCATTTCCGGGGGTTCGGTTAGCACAGATACGCAGTATTTT
. | TRBJ1-5 | . | TRBV19 | CATSPRHYPNQPQHF | TGTGCCACCTCCCCTCGGCACTACCCCAATCAGCCCCAGCATTTT
. | TRBJ2-7 | TRBD1 | TRBV15 | CATSREAGGYEQYF | TGTGCCACCAGCAGAGAGGCAGGGGGCTACGAGCAGTACTTC
. | TRBJ1-4 | TRBD1 | TRBV29-1 | CSVAYGTAEKLFF | TGCAGCGTTGCCTACGGGACAGCTGAAAAACTGTTTTTT
. | TRBJ2-7 | TRBD1 | TRBV6-5 | CASSLPGQGYEQYF | TGTGCCAGCAGTCTCCCGGGACAGGGTTACGAGCAGTACTTC
once | TRBJ1-5 | TRBD1 | TRBV19 | CASSQPPTGGQPQHF | TGTGCCAGTAGCCAGCCCCCGACAGGGGGGCAGCCCCAGCATTTT
. | TRBJ1-4 | . | TRBV28 | CASKIAASEKLFF | TGTGCCAGCAAAATCGCCGCCAGTGAAAAACTGTTTTTT
. | TRBJ1-4 | TRBD1 | TRBV7-6 | CASSSDGTGYEKLFF | TGTGCCAGCAGCTCGGACGGGACAGGGTATGAAAAACTGTTTTTT
. | TRBJ2-2 | . | TRBV1 | CTSRGQENTGELFF | TGCACCAGCAGAGGACAGGAAAACACCGGGGAGCTGTTTTTT
. | TRBJ1-1 | TRBD1 | TRBV27 | CASSARDRNTEAFF | TGTGCCAGCAGTGCCCGGGACAGGAACACTGAAGCTTTCTTT
. | TRBJ1-2 | . | TRBV5-1 | CASSFREGNYGYTF | TGCGCCAGCAGCTTTCGGGAGGGGAACTATGGCTACACCTTC
. | TRBJ2-3 | TRBD2 | TRBV9 | CASSLPGLAGLSTDTQYF | TGTGCCAGCAGCTTACCGGGACTAGCGGGTCTTAGCACAGATACGCAGTATTTT
. | TRBJ1-5 | TRBD1 | TRBV6-2/TRBV6-3 | CASSSSSKTGGFFSQPQHF | TGTGCCAGCAGTTCCTCCTCGAAGACAGGGGGTTTCTTTAGTCAGCCCCAGCATTTT
. | TRBJ2-5 | TRBD1 | TRBV28 | CASSFTRPTGGRETQYF | TGTGCCAGCAGTTTCACCCGGCCGACAGGGGGAAGAGAGACCCAGTACTTC
. | TRBJ2-1 | TRBD2 | TRBV5-1 | CASSTLGLAGDNEQFF | TGCGCCAGCAGCACGCTGGGACTAGCGGGGGACAATGAGCAGTTCTTC
. | TRBJ2-4 | . | TRBV19 | CASSIAGQKKNIQYF | TGTGCCAGTAGTATAGCTGGACAGAAGAAAAACATTCAGTACTTC
. | TRBJ1-2 | TRBD1 | TRBV2 | CASSRTGYGYTF | TGTGCCAGCAGTCGGACAGGATATGGCTACACCTTC
once | TRBJ1-1 | TRBD1 | TRBV15 | CATSPGTGIVGNTEAFF | TGTGCCACCAGCCCCGGGACAGGGATAGTCGGCAACACTGAAGCTTTCTTT
few | TRBJ1-1 | . | TRBV28 | CASRGGFEAFF | TGTGCCAGCAGGGGGGGGTTTGAAGCTTTCTTT
. | TRBJ2-2 | . | TRBV18 | CASSLQGKTGELFF | TGTGCCAGCTCGCTACAGGGAAAAACCGGGGAGCTGTTTTTT